The rows below give T cell receptor beta chains drawn from one sample of a study of Graves' ophthalmopathy and Graves' hyperthyroidism. TCRdb recomputed calls from the multiplex PCR reads with MiXCR, one row per CDR3 protein. In the table there are 200,000 to 250,000 distinct CDR3 sequences, around 50% of which are singletons. Sequences were obtained from peripheral blood. Receptors were obtained from an adult man with Graves' ophthalmopathy. Each CDR3 is given with its conserved first and last residue. The D gene is left open where the match is weak. Rows may omit the clone size; those that give it use once, few, many or a size class.

V gene,J gene,D gene,clone size,CDR3 DNA,CDR3 protein
TRBV5-1,TRBJ2-2,TRBD1,-,TGCGCCAGCAGCTTGTCCAGGGGGCGCGACACCGGGGAGCTGTTTTTT,CASSLSRGRDTGELFF
TRBV15,TRBJ1-2,-,-,TGTGCCACCAGCGCCGGAGAGGGAGGGCCCTATGGCTACACCTTC,CATSAGEGGPYGYTF
TRBV14,TRBJ1-2,TRBD1,-,TGTGCCAGCAGCTACCCCGATGACAGGGCCGGCTATGGCTACACCTTC,CASSYPDDRAGYGYTF
TRBV28,TRBJ2-2,-,-,TGTGCCAGCACCCTCAGCCTCACCGGGGAGCTGTTTTTT,CASTLSLTGELFF
TRBV5-4,TRBJ2-6,-,-,TGTGCCAGCAGCCCTAGGACGGAGGGGGCTGGGGCCAACGTCCTGACTTTC,CASSPRTEGAGANVLTF
TRBV19,TRBJ1-4,-,-,TGTGCCAGTAGTCCGGTACAGGGAAGGGGTAGTGAAAAACTGTTTTTT,CASSPVQGRGSEKLFF
TRBV5-4,TRBJ1-1,-,-,TGTGCCAGCAGCTTATCATGTGCGGGGGGGCCTGAAGCTTTCTTT,CASSLSCAGGPEAFF
TRBV6-4,TRBJ1-3,-,few,TGTGCCAGCTTGAGCTCTGGAAACACCATATATTTT,CASLSSGNTIYF
TRBV20-1,TRBJ2-5,TRBD1,few,TGCAGTGCTAGAGATCCTGAACAGGGGGATGTAGGGACCCAGTACTTC,CSARDPEQGDVGTQYF
TRBV10-2,TRBJ1-5,TRBD1,-,TGCGCCAGCAGTGAACAGGGGAGCAATCAGCCCCAGCATTTT,CASSEQGSNQPQHF
TRBV6-6,TRBJ1-6,-,-,TGTGCCAGCAGTTACTCGGGGCAGGGGATGGGTTCACCCCTCCACTTT,CASSYSGQGMGSPLHF
TRBV27,TRBJ2-7,TRBD2,-,TGTGCCAGCAGTCCGCGGGGTAGCGGGTACGAGCAGTACTTC,CASSPRGSGYEQYF
TRBV20-1,TRBJ2-5,TRBD1,-,TGCAGCACCCGGACAGGACGCGGTAAAGAGACCCAGTACTTC,CSTRTGRGKETQYF
TRBV14,TRBJ1-5,-,-,TGTGCCAGCAGCTCAACGGGACCTCTCGTCAATCAGCCCCAGCATTTT,CASSSTGPLVNQPQHF
TRBV5-1,TRBJ1-4,-,-,TGCGCCAGCAGCTACGCGGGGGAAAAACTGTTTTTT,CASSYAGEKLFF
TRBV24-1,TRBJ1-4,TRBD1,-,TGTGCCACCAGTGATCCCGGGACAGGGGATGAAAAACTGTTTTTT,CATSDPGTGDEKLFF
TRBV11-3,TRBJ2-5,-,-,TGTGCCAGCAGCTCGGGGCGGTGGACCGGGGTCCAAGAGACCCAGTACTTC,CASSSGRWTGVQETQYF
TRBV11-1,TRBJ2-7,-,-,TGTGCCAGCAGCCCGCGGACCAACGAGCAGTACTTC,CASSPRTNEQYF
TRBV19,TRBJ1-4,-,few,TGTGCCAGTAGTCTTCCCGGCGCAACTAATGAAAAACTGTTTTTT,CASSLPGATNEKLFF
TRBV29-1,TRBJ2-5,-,many,TGCAGCGTCCCCCGGGGGGCGGGATCAGAGACCCAGTACTTC,CSVPRGAGSETQYF
TRBV6-5,TRBJ2-7,TRBD2,few,TGTGCCAGCAGTTACCCGAGGAGCGGGGGCTACGAGCAGTACTTC,CASSYPRSGGYEQYF
TRBV7-2,TRBJ1-1,-,once,TGTGCCAGCTCCTTCGGAGGGTTTTCCGAAGCTTTCTTT,CASSFGGFSEAFF
TRBV2,TRBJ1-4,-,-,TGTGCCAGCAGTGTAGACGGTGGTAGTGAAAAACTGTTTTTT,CASSVDGGSEKLFF
TRBV12-3/TRBV12-4,TRBJ1-1,-,few,TGTGCCAGCAGGAGAAGGGTGTGGGTAAACACTGAAGCTTTCTTT,CASRRRVWVNTEAFF
TRBV24-1,TRBJ2-7,TRBD1,-,TGTGCCACCAGTGATGGCTGGGACAGAAACTACGAGCAGTACTTC,CATSDGWDRNYEQYF
TRBV11-2,TRBJ1-5,-,-,TGTGCCAGCAGCTTAGATCTCGGAAATCAGCCCCAGCATTTT,CASSLDLGNQPQHF
TRBV10-1,TRBJ1-5,-,-,TGCGCCAGCAGTGAGTCTCCGGGCAATCAGCCCCAGCATTTT,CASSESPGNQPQHF
TRBV10-2,TRBJ2-5,TRBD1,few,TGCGCCAGCAGGACTCAGGGGGCTGGAGAGACCCAGTACTTC,CASRTQGAGETQYF
TRBV20-1,TRBJ1-2,TRBD1,-,TGCAGTGCAAAAGACCCTCAAAGGGACAGTTATGGCTACACCTTC,CSAKDPQRDSYGYTF
TRBV12-3/TRBV12-4,TRBJ1-2,TRBD1,-,TGTGCTAGTGGTTTGGCATCCTTGACAGGGTTTGATGGCTACACCTTC,CASGLASLTGFDGYTF
TRBV7-9,TRBJ1-1,-,many,TGTGCCAGCAGCTTAGGAGGGCTGAACACTGAAGCTTTCTTT,CASSLGGLNTEAFF
TRBV12-3/TRBV12-4,TRBJ2-5,-,few,TGTGCCAGCAGTTTTGACTGGGCCTCAGAGACCCAGTACTTC,CASSFDWASETQYF
TRBV7-6,TRBJ2-6,TRBD1,-,TGTGCCACCAGGGAGGGGACAGGGAACGTCCTGACTTTC,CATREGTGNVLTF
TRBV19,TRBJ1-5,TRBD1,few,TGTGCCAGTAGTATAGGCAGGGGGATGGATCAGCCCCAGCATTTT,CASSIGRGMDQPQHF
TRBV6-5,TRBJ1-5,-,-,TGTGCCAGCAGTGAATGGAAGGTCAGCGGGCAGCCCCAGCATTTT,CASSEWKVSGQPQHF
TRBV2,TRBJ1-1,-,-,TGTGCCAGCAGTGACTCCAGGGGCAACACTGAAGCTTTCTTT,CASSDSRGNTEAFF
TRBV7-6,TRBJ2-5,TRBD2,-,TGTGCCAGCAGCGAAAGGGGCGGGGGGGCAGGAGAGACCCAGTACTTC,CASSERGGGAGETQYF
TRBV24-1,TRBJ2-7,-,-,TGTGCCACCAGTGATGTGGACGACGAGCAGTACTTC,CATSDVDDEQYF
TRBV15,TRBJ2-2,TRBD1,-,TGTGCCACCAGCAAGACAGGGGAAAACACCGGGGAGCTGTTTTTT,CATSKTGENTGELFF
TRBV9,TRBJ2-5,-,few,TGTGCCAGCAGCGCGGGACTCCAAGAGACCCAGTACTTC,CASSAGLQETQYF
TRBV7-9,TRBJ1-4,-,-,TGTGCCAGCAGCCCCTCGCCGGGCCAAAATGAAAAACTGTTTTTT,CASSPSPGQNEKLFF
TRBV12-3/TRBV12-4,TRBJ1-1,TRBD1,few,TGTGCCAGCAGTCCCTCGTGGACAGGGTCGAAGGACACTGAAGCTTTCTTT,CASSPSWTGSKDTEAFF
TRBV10-2,TRBJ1-6,-,-,TGTGCCAGCAGTTACGGCGGCACCCGGAGGGATTCACCCCTCCACTTT,CASSYGGTRRDSPLHF